The 2 T cell receptor beta chains presented below share a single source sample, sequenced in a study of cytomegalovirus exposure and HLA in healthy donors. The PCR made use of 60 Vbeta and 13 Jbeta primers. Here immunoSEQ multiplex PCR was the method, and the copy in TCRdb shows in-frame clones only, minus some. The sample holds 110,000 or so clones, 70% to 85% seen once. Sample: PBMCs. The receptors come from a woman between 40 and 55 years old in good health and CMV-seropositive.

The V and J genes are TRBV11-3 and TRBJ1-1; the match to TRBD1 covers 7 bases. Germline V lookup: CDR1 SGHNT, CDR2 YENEEA. The CDR3 spans 15 residues. Trimming cost V 4 bases and J 1 base; bases outside gene matches: 6. The CDR3 coding sequence is TGTGCCAGCAGCTCCCGGACAGGAGGGAACACTGAAGCTTTCTTT. Translating gives CASSSRTGGNTEAFF.

The chain has TRBV27 and TRBJ1-5, with TRBD1 identical over 9 bases. V was pared by 6 bases and J by 7 bases, with 4 bases of the junction left unmatched. The CDR3 is 13 residues long. The germline CDR1 and CDR2 sequences are MNHEY and SMNVEV (reference sequence). The CDR3 reads CASRGTGTQPQHF. Here the CDR3 DNA reads TGTGCCAGCAGGGGGACAGGGACCCAGCCCCAGCATTTT.